The 22 T cell receptor beta chains presented below share a single source sample, sequenced in a study of shared clonotypes between healthy human individuals (dated by TCRdb to about 2020). Libraries were constructed by the immunoSEQ multiplex PCR assay. In TCRdb, the immuneACCESS table is reduced to in-frame sequences with V and J assigned. These tables do not hold every clone; where another copy was compared, an unresolved V gene accounts for under half, and the others remain unexplained. A total of 550,000 to 850,000 clones appear in this sample, 55% to 75% of them only once. The ten largest account for more than 1.5% of the sample. The sequencing input was memory CD4+ T cells sorted from blood. This specimen's cell subset or site label, interpreted: CD45RA-negative fraction. These receptors were collected from a woman aged 25 to 39 in good health.

V usage is TRBV2 and J usage is TRBJ2-5; D may correspond to TRBD1 or TRBD2 (6 bases each). V gave up 7 bases and J gave up 5 bases, with 11 bases separating them. The germline V gene encodes CDR1 SNHLY and CDR2 FYNNEI. CDR3 length equals 12 residues. CDR3: CASTGGVETQYF. Written as DNA, the CDR3 is TGTGCCAGCACCGGGGGCGTCGAGACCCAGTACTTC.

The genes are TRBV28 and TRBJ1-4; D is perhaps TRBD1 (5 bases). This CDR3 has 14 amino acids. Trimming took off 5 bases at V and 7 bases at J, with 14 bases between the two ends. CDR1 and CDR2 from the germline V gene are MDHEN and SYDVKM. The CDR3 here is CASSPRDRGEKLFF. In nucleotides, the CDR3 is TGTGCCAGCAGTCCCCGGGACCGGGGTGAAAAACTGTTTTTT.

As regards this clone: The sample carries other DNA sequences with the same CDR3. J is TRBJ1-2 and V is TRBV6-5, with TRBD1 identical over 9 bases. Trimming removed 5 bases from V and 2 bases from J; junction bases left unmatched: 6. The CDR3 has 15 residues. Germline V CDR1 and CDR2: MNHEY, SVGAGI. The CDR3: CASSRTGGLNYGYTF. CDR3 nucleotide sequence: TGTGCCAGCAGTCGCACAGGGGGCCTCAACTATGGCTACACCTTC.

In this sample, this clone turned up once. V gene TRBV27 combines with J gene TRBJ2-3; D unclear. The CDR3 runs 17 residues. Per the germline V gene, CDR1 is MNHEY and CDR2 is SMNVEV (reference sequence). V lost 4 bases and J 0 bases, leaving 17 bases between the germline ends. The chain's CDR3 is CASSYPTATPSTDTQYF. CDR3 sequence (DNA): TGTGCCAGCAGTTATCCGACTGCTACCCCTAGCACAGATACGCAGTATTTT.

This sequence joins TRBV7-7 and TRBJ2-1; maybe TRBD2 (5 bases). Germline assignment: CDR1 SSHAT and CDR2 FNYEAQ (reference sequence). The CDR3 covers 13 residues. Trimming cost V 0 bases and J 5 bases, with 5 bases left between them. In DNA form, the CDR3 reads TGTGCCAGCAGCTTAGCGGAGGACAATGAGCAGTTCTTC. It translates to CASSLAEDNEQFF.

V is TRBV4-1 and J is TRBJ1-2; D might be TRBD1 (6 bases). Germline V gene lookup returns CDR1 MGHRA and CDR2 YSYEKL. V dropped 3 bases and J dropped 5 bases, with 19 bases sitting between them. This CDR3 contains 16 residues. In DNA form, the CDR3 reads TGCGCCAGCAGCCAGCCCGGACAGAGGAGGGCATATGGCTACACCTTC. It specifies CASSQPGQRRAYGYTF.

The rearrangement joins TRBV5-1 to TRBJ1-2, with 8 bases fitting TRBD1. V dropped 4 bases and J dropped 6; count of bases not matched to a gene: 2. Germline assignment: CDR1 SGHRS and CDR2 YFSETQ. CDR3 length: 12 amino acids. For the CDR3, the DNA is TGCGCCAGCAGCGCGGACAGGGATGGCTACACCTTC. Its translation is CASSADRDGYTF.

The chain combines TRBV4-1 with TRBJ1-2, with 7 positions matching TRBD1. CDR3 length: 19 amino acids. Germline values: CDR1 MGHRA, CDR2 YSYEKL. V was pared by 4 bases and J by 4 bases, with 21 bases of the junction left unmatched. The CDR3 is CASSPTPRQGRVTAYGYTF. As DNA, the CDR3 is TGCGCCAGCAGCCCCACCCCAAGACAGGGCCGGGTAACGGCCTATGGCTACACCTTC.

V and J are TRBV27 and TRBJ2-7; 7 nucleotides line up with TRBD2. CDR3 size: 15 residues. Germline V gene sequence: CDR1 MNHEY, CDR2 SMNVEV (reference sequence). J gave up 5 bases and V 8 bases, and 15 bases lay outside the gene matches. The CDR3 DNA reads as TGTGCCAGCGGGCCCGGGGGGTCGAGGAAACACGAGCAGTACTTC. It is translated as CASGPGGSRKHEQYF.

In the case of this clone: Other nucleotide sequences from this sample produce the same CDR3. This chain links TRBV5-4 with TRBJ2-3, with D uncertain. The CDR3 extends over 13 amino acids. V lost 0 bases to trimming and J lost 4 bases, with 6 bases between them. Per the germline V gene, CDR1 is SGHNT and CDR2 is YYREEE (reference sequence). This CDR3 is CASSLVGSDTQYF. The DNA of the CDR3 is TGTGCCAGCAGCTTGGTAGGGTCAGATACGCAGTATTTT.

The chain employs TRBV7-9 and TRBJ2-7; D possibly corresponds to TRBD1 (5 bases). Germline loops: CDR1 SEHNR, CDR2 FQNEAQ (reference sequence). Trimming cost V 5 bases and J 6 bases, with 14 bases left between them. This CDR3 has 13 residues. The DNA for the CDR3 is TGTGCCAGCAGCATGTGGGGCCTGGGCGAGCAGTACTTC. Its protein is CASSMWGLGEQYF.

V gene TRBV7-9 combines with J gene TRBJ2-7; possibly TRBD2 for D (6 bases). The CDR3 is 12 residues long. Germline loops: CDR1 SEHNR, CDR2 FQNEAQ (reference sequence). The V and J ends lost 6 bases and 4 bases respectively, with 10 bases between them. DNA of the CDR3: TGTGCCAGCAGGGCAGGGACTTACGAGCAGTACTTC. This encodes CASRAGTYEQYF.

V usage is TRBV18 and J usage is TRBJ2-3; D possibly corresponds to TRBD1 (5 bases). The CDR3 contains 13 residues. Trimming shortened V by 7 bases and J by 2 bases, and 10 bases separated the two germline ends. The germline V gene encodes CDR1 KGHSH and CDR2 LQKENI. The CDR3 DNA reads TGTGCCAGCTACAGGTCCTCCACAGATACGCAGTATTTT. It translates to CASYRSSTDTQYF.

The J gene is TRBJ1-2, the V gene TRBV13; D gene ambiguous. CDR1 PRHDT and CDR2 FYEKMQ come from the germline V gene (reference sequence). The ends were cut back, 5 bases at V and 0 bases at J, with 10 bases in the middle. This CDR3 is built from 14 residues. The CDR3 spells CASSPREANYGYTF. CDR3 in DNA: TGTGCCAGCAGCCCAAGGGAGGCTAACTATGGCTACACCTTC.

V usage is TRBV4-1 and J usage is TRBJ2-1; D perhaps matches TRBD2 (6 bases). The CDR3 sequence is 13 residues long. The ends were cut back, 3 bases at V and 3 bases at J, with 6 bases in the middle. CDR1 and CDR2 (germline): MGHRA, YSYEKL. CDR3 protein: CASSQGLYNEQFF. DNA for the CDR3: TGCGCCAGCAGCCAGGGACTCTACAATGAGCAGTTCTTC.

The V and J genes are TRBV5-5 and TRBJ1-2; 10 bases match TRBD1. Trimming took 3 bases from V and 6 from J; bases not matched to a gene: 5. CDR1 is SGHKS and CDR2 is YYEKEE in the germline V gene (reference sequence). The length of the CDR3 is 14 residues. CDR3 coding DNA: TGTGCCAGCAGCTGGGACAGGGGCGGGCATGGCTACACCTTC. Protein product: CASSWDRGGHGYTF. The entire variable domain, with the rest obtained from reference TRBV5-5 and TRBJ1-2, is as follows: DAGVTQSPTHLIKTRGQQVTLRCSPISGHKSVSWYQQVLGQGPQFIFQYYEKEERGRGNFPDRFSARQFPNYSSELNVNALLLGDSALYLCASSWDRGGHGYTFGSGTRLTVV.

The genes are TRBV9 and TRBJ1-3; D gene ambiguous. The ends were cut back, 0 bases at V and 2 bases at J, with 12 bases in the middle. CDR3 size: 16 residues. From germline, CDR1 is SGDLS and CDR2 YYNGEE. This chain's CDR3 is CASSVVGGRTGNTIYF. DNA of the CDR3: TGTGCCAGCAGCGTAGTAGGAGGGCGAACTGGAAACACCATATATTTT.

The V and J genes are TRBV7-8 and TRBJ2-1; tentative D call: TRBD1 (5 bases). The V end lost 3 bases, the J end lost 2 bases, and 5 bases lay between the germline ends. CDR3 size: 13 residues. Germline V gene data show CDR1 as SGHVS and CDR2 as FQNEAQ. CDR3 sequence: CASSFRAYNEQFF. In nucleotides, the CDR3 is TGTGCCAGCAGCTTCAGGGCCTACAATGAGCAGTTCTTC.

This sequence joins TRBV6-1 and TRBJ2-7; D tentatively fits TRBD1 or TRBD2 (5 bases each). The CDR3 totals 13 residues. Germline V gene lookup returns CDR1 MNHNS and CDR2 SASEGT. Trimming pared 8 bases from V and 9 bases from J, leaving 20 bases between. The CDR3 bases are TGTGCCAGCGGTACGGGGACCTACGCGGGGCAGTACTTC. Translated, it gives CASGTGTYAGQYF.

In its sample, this clone was seen once. The gene calls are TRBV4-1 and TRBJ2-5, with D maybe TRBD1 (6 bases). The germline CDR1 and CDR2 sequences are MGHRA and YSYEKL. The CDR3 extends over 16 amino acids. V gave up 3 bases and J gave up 1 base, with 15 bases separating them. In nucleotides, the CDR3 is TGCGCCAGCAGCCATACACCGGGGACAATCCAAGAGACCCAGTACTTC. Its translation: CASSHTPGTIQETQYF.

This clone was seen more than once but under ten times. The same CDR3 can be traced to other DNA sequences in this sample. V gene TRBV2 combines with J gene TRBJ2-6; D uncertain. V was trimmed by 4 bases and J by 0 bases, leaving 4 bases between them. The CDR3 runs 14 residues. Looked up from germline, CDR1 is SNHLY and CDR2 is FYNNEI. CDR3 protein: CASSVRSGANVLTF. CDR3 coding DNA: TGTGCCAGCAGTGTACGCTCTGGGGCCAACGTCCTGACTTTC.

The rearrangement uses TRBV11-2 and TRBJ2-7, with 7 positions matching TRBD2. Germline V gene lookup returns CDR1 SGHAT and CDR2 FQNNGV. The CDR3 length is 10 residues. The CDR3 sequence: CGTSPLEQYF. The CDR3 DNA reads TGTGGGACTAGTCCTCTTGAGCAGTACTTC.